This entry is about one T cell receptor (beta chain). These data belong to a study of blood T cell repertoires in COVID-19. On the study more broadly: Samples representing acute and convalescent COVID-19 were sourced from the United States, Italy and Spain. Sample material is recorded as cDNA or gDNA derived from T cells, B-cell-depleted T cells, or PBMCs.

The data were produced by immunoSEQ multiplex PCR, yet TCRdb's version contains in-frame clones alone and is incomplete. The data show roughly 150,000 clones, roughly 88% seen once. Germline V gene sequence: CDR1 SGHVS, CDR2 FQNEAQ. The V gene lost 1 base and the J gene lost 2 bases, with 10 bases spanning the gap. This CDR3 is built from 15 residues. The rearrangement uses TRBV7-8 and TRBJ2-3; a weak D match, TRBD1 (6 bases). Sequences were obtained from peripheral blood. This clonotype was obtained from a woman in her forties or fifties with acute or convalescent COVID-19. CDR3 DNA: TGTGCCAGCAGCTTAGTTCAGGGGCCCACAGATACGCAGTATTTT. Its translation: CASSLVQGPTDTQYF.